These 4 T cell receptor beta chains originate from one sample sequenced in a study of blood T cell repertoires in COVID-19. Produced via immunoSEQ multiplex PCR; TCRdb's table is partial and in-frame only. Of around 53,000 clones in the sample, around 85% are singletons; the top ten hold roughly 15%. The sample taken for sequencing was peripheral blood. The source of these receptors is a man aged 65 to 79 with active COVID-19.

This clone has more than one count but fewer than ten. V and J are TRBV28 and TRBJ1-4; D remains unclear. CDR3 size: 15 residues. The germline V and J ends were trimmed by 7 bases and 5 bases, with 17 bases remaining between them. Germline lookup yields CDR1 MDHEN and CDR2 SYDVKM. In DNA form, the CDR3 reads TGTGCCAGCAACAGTTTTTCACAGAACAATGAAAAACTGTTTTTT. Protein sequence: CASNSFSQNNEKLFF. Filled out from reference TRBV28 and TRBJ1-4, the complete variable domain reads DVKVTQSSRYLVKRTGEKVFLECVQDMDHENMFWYRQDPGLGLRLIYFSYDVKMKEKGDIPEGYSVSREKKERFSLILESASTNQTSMYLCASNSFSQNNEKLFFGSGTQLSVL.

The V gene is TRBV27, the J gene TRBJ1-1; the D gene is possibly TRBD1 (6 bases). The germline V gene has CDR1 MNHEY and CDR2 SMNVEV (reference sequence). The V gene lost 8 bases and the J gene lost 1 base, with 14 bases spanning the gap. The CDR3 is 14 amino acids. The DNA of the CDR3 is TGTGCCAGCGCCACAGGGATGGCGAACACTGAAGCTTTCTTT. It yields the protein CASATGMANTEAFF.

The chain joins TRBV12-3 or TRBV12-4 to TRBJ2-1; D is unclear. V lost 3 bases, J lost 7 bases, and 7 bases lay in between. This CDR3 spans 12 amino acids. CDR3 protein: CASSFFVNEQFF. The CDR3 DNA follows: TGTGCCAGCAGTTTTTTCGTAAATGAGCAGTTCTTC.

The CDR3 loop is CASSAGRETQYF. The CDR3 DNA reads as TGTGCCAGCTCAGCCGGTCGTGAGACCCAGTACTTC. The J gene is TRBJ2-5, the V gene TRBV18; D gene ambiguous. V gave up 5 bases and J gave up 5 bases, with 9 bases separating them. The CDR3 consists of 12 residues. CDR1 and CDR2 from the germline V gene are KGHSH and LQKENI.